These 21 T cell receptor beta chains were all obtained from the same sample, sequenced in a study of blood T cell repertoires in COVID-19. Sequencing was performed with immunoSEQ multiplex PCR; in TCRdb, only in-frame clones are kept and a portion is missing. In the table there are around 99,000 clones, about three quarters of which are singletons. Sequenced sample: peripheral blood. Receptors originate from a man in his 70s with acute or convalescent COVID-19.

The rearrangement joins TRBV29-1 to TRBJ1-1; TRBD1 might be the D (5 bases). The CDR3 extends over 13 amino acids. The V end was cut by 7 bases, the J end by 2 bases, with 14 bases between. The germline gives CDR1 SQVTM, CDR2 ANQGSEA. The CDR3 sequence is CSAQDIFNTEAFF. The CDR3 bases are TGCAGCGCCCAGGACATCTTTAACACTGAAGCTTTCTTT.

This clone was recorded a few times. CDR3 loop: CSATRTEGYTF. In nucleotides, the CDR3 is TGCAGTGCTACGCGGACAGAGGGCTACACCTTC. The rearrangement joins TRBV20-1 to TRBJ1-2; D possibly corresponds to TRBD1 (6 bases). Germline loops: CDR1 DFQATT, CDR2 SNEGSKA (reference sequence). Trimming shortened V by 4 bases and J by 8 bases, and 11 bases separated the two germline ends. This CDR3 contains 11 residues.

This clone was seen a single time. This rearrangement joins TRBV7-6 to TRBJ2-1; TRBD2 matches at 9 bases. Germline CDR1 SGHVS, CDR2 FNYEAQ. V shed 3 bases and J 10 bases; nucleotides not matched to a gene: 7. The CDR3 is 14 amino acids. Here the CDR3 reads CASSFTGLAGEQFF. CDR3 nucleotides: TGTGCCAGCAGCTTTACAGGGCTAGCGGGGGAGCAGTTCTTC.

A single count supports this clone. This chain connects TRBV5-1 to TRBJ2-3; tentatively, D is TRBD1 (5 bases). The CDR3 has 15 residues. CDR1 and CDR2 (germline): SGHRS, YFSETQ. The V end lost 7 bases, the J end lost 3 bases, and 18 bases lay between the germline ends. The CDR3 bases are TGCGCCAGCTCAGGGCAGGCCCCAGCAACAGATACGCAGTATTTT. Its translation: CASSGQAPATDTQYF.

This clone was detected only a few times. The chain combines TRBV11-1 with TRBJ2-2, with D unresolved. This CDR3 spans 15 amino acids. Germline V gene data show CDR1 as SGHAT and CDR2 as FQDESV (reference sequence). V was shortened by 4 bases and J by 1 base, with 10 bases between the two germline ends. In DNA, the CDR3 is TGTGCCAGCAGCTACGACAATCTGAACACCGGGGAGCTGTTTTTT. Translated, it gives CASSYDNLNTGELFF.

The rearrangement joins TRBV7-9 to TRBJ2-1; 11 positions match TRBD2. Germline V gene lookup returns CDR1 SEHNR and CDR2 FQNEAQ (reference sequence). The CDR3 loop spans 11 amino acids. V dropped 5 bases and J dropped 15; count of bases not matched to a gene: 3. This chain's CDR3 is CASSRLAGTFF. CDR3 DNA sequence: TGTGCCAGCAGCAGACTAGCGGGAACGTTCTTC.

The CDR3 here is CASSPGGPQDTQYF. The CDR3 DNA follows: TGCGCCAGCAGCCCGGGGGGGCCCCAAGATACGCAGTATTTT. This chain connects TRBV4-3 to TRBJ2-3; TRBD2 matches 8 bases. Unmatched junction bases numbered 5, after V lost 4 bases and J lost 5 bases. The CDR3 is 14 amino acids. Germline V lookup: CDR1 LGHNA, CDR2 YSLEER.

The gene calls are TRBV3-1 (or the pseudogene TRBV3-2) and TRBJ1-5; D unclear. Looked up from germline, CDR1 is LGHDT and CDR2 is YNNKEL (reference sequence). The CDR3 contains 13 residues. Trimming removed 2 bases from V and 3 bases from J, with 5 bases in between. CDR3 nucleotides: TGTGCCAGCAGCCAACAGGACAATCAGCCCCAGCATTTT. Residues: CASSQQDNQPQHF.

The chain has TRBV18 and TRBJ2-1; 11 bases agree with TRBD1. This CDR3 is 14 amino acids long. Germline trimming cut 3 bases from V and 6 bases from J; bases unmatched to any gene: 1. From germline, CDR1 is KGHSH and CDR2 LQKENI. DNA for the CDR3: TGTGCCAGCTCACCGGGGACAGGGGGCAATGAGCAGTTCTTC. It encodes CASSPGTGGNEQFF.

This clone was counted once. The chain couples TRBV6-6 to TRBJ2-1; 8 bases align to TRBD2. V was clipped by 5 bases and J by 4 bases; unmatched bases: 13. This CDR3 has 17 residues. Looked up from germline, CDR1 is MNHNY and CDR2 is SVGAGI (reference sequence). The CDR3 DNA sequence: TGTGCCAGCAGTCCCGGGGGGGGCAACCCCTCATACAATGAGCAGTTCTTC. Residues: CASSPGGGNPSYNEQFF.

This chain links TRBV6-6 with TRBJ2-3; TRBD2 matches 8 bases. CDR3 length: 14 amino acids. Germline CDR1 and CDR2: MNHNY and SVGAGI (reference sequence). V lost 8 bases, J lost 3 bases, and 7 bases stayed unmatched. The CDR3 DNA reads TGTGCCAGCGCGGGGGGCCAAAGGACAGATACGCAGTATTTT. As protein: CASAGGQRTDTQYF.

Written as DNA, the CDR3 is TGTGCCAGCAGCTTCCGGGACAGGGGTACCACCCTCCACTTT. It specifies CASSFRDRGTTLHF. The chain combines TRBV7-9 with TRBJ1-6; 10 positions match TRBD1. V shed 3 bases, J shed 14 bases, and the junction held 7 bases outside the gene matches. CDR3 size: 14 residues. Germline V CDR1 and CDR2: SEHNR, FQNEAQ (reference sequence).

This clone showed up just once. The genes are TRBV18 and TRBJ1-1; possible D gene TRBD1, 6 bases. Germline V gene data show CDR1 as KGHSH and CDR2 as LQKENI. There are 13 residues in the CDR3. Trimming removed 5 bases at V and 1 base at J, with 8 bases between. The CDR3 loop reads CASSGTSNTEAFF. CDR3 DNA sequence: TGTGCCAGCTCAGGGACATCGAACACTGAAGCTTTCTTT.

Only one count was recorded for this clone. The genes are TRBV10-3 and TRBJ1-1; D not resolved. V was trimmed by 5 bases and J by 4 bases, leaving 11 bases between them. Looked up from germline, CDR1 is ENHRY and CDR2 is SYGVKD. This CDR3 spans 13 amino acids. For the CDR3, the DNA is TGTGCCATCAGTAAAGGTGAGGTCACTGAAGCTTTCTTT. The encoded protein is CAISKGEVTEAFF.

This clone was observed a single time. The V and J genes are TRBV3-1 (or the pseudogene TRBV3-2) and TRBJ1-5; D gene unclear. V was shortened by 1 base and J by 2 bases, with 9 bases between the two germline ends. The CDR3 is made up of 15 amino acids. Per germline, CDR1 LGHDT and CDR2 YNNKEL (reference sequence). CDR3 coding DNA: TGTGCCAGCAGCCAAGGGGGAGGCGGCAATCAGCCCCAGCATTTT. Translation gives CASSQGGGGNQPQHF.

The chain links TRBV7-9 to TRBJ1-3; weak D call: TRBD1 (5 bases). The CDR3 spans 15 residues. Germline lookup yields CDR1 SEHNR and CDR2 FQNEAQ (reference sequence). Trimming took off 6 bases at V and 5 bases at J, with 17 bases between the two ends. The DNA for the CDR3 is TGTGCCAGCAGACAGGCCCCGAACCTTCGAAACACCATATATTTT. It specifies CASRQAPNLRNTIYF.

The chain joins TRBV6-2 or TRBV6-3 to TRBJ1-1; no clear D. The CDR3 is made up of 15 amino acids. The V and J ends lost 0 bases and 5 bases respectively, with 13 bases between them. Germline V gene lookup returns CDR1 MNHEY and CDR2 SVGEGT. The CDR3 protein is CASSYSSPGWTEAFF. CDR3 DNA: TGTGCCAGCAGTTACTCGAGCCCGGGGTGGACTGAAGCTTTCTTT.

The V call is TRBV5-1, the J call TRBJ2-5; the match to TRBD1 covers 9 bases. J gave up 5 bases and V 4 bases, and 9 bases lay outside the gene matches. Germline V gene sequence: CDR1 SGHRS, CDR2 YFSETQ. This CDR3 is built from 15 residues. CDR3 sequence (DNA): TGCGCCAGCAGCACTTTACAGGGGGCCCAGGAGACCCAGTACTTC. Protein sequence: CASSTLQGAQETQYF.

This clone was seen once. The chain employs TRBV11-2 and TRBJ1-1; a weak D match, TRBD1 (6 bases). The CDR3 loop spans 15 amino acids. The germline CDR1 and CDR2 sequences are SGHAT and FQNNGV. Deletions cut 6 bases from V and 3 bases from J, with 17 bases between. CDR3 coding DNA: TGTGCCAGCAGACGTCCAGGGGCCCGACACACTGAAGCTTTCTTT. Residues: CASRRPGARHTEAFF.

V is TRBV5-1 and J is TRBJ2-5; 8 bases agree with TRBD2. CDR1 and CDR2 from the germline V gene are SGHRS and YFSETQ. Trimming cost V 0 bases and J 5 bases; bases outside gene matches: 6. This CDR3 comprises 15 residues. This CDR3 is CASSLEYGGEETQYF. In DNA form, the CDR3 reads TGCGCCAGCAGCTTGGAGTACGGGGGGGAGGAGACCCAGTACTTC.

The chain carries TRBV7-2 and TRBJ1-4; D gene unclear. The germline V gene encodes CDR1 SGHTA and CDR2 FQGNSA. V lost 4 bases, J lost 0 bases, and 6 bases lay in between. This CDR3 is built from 14 residues. CDR3 nucleotide sequence: TGTGCCAGCAGCTATTTTACAACTAATGAAAAACTGTTTTTT. This translates into CASSYFTTNEKLFF.